The source of this T cell receptor (beta chain) is a study of T cell responses to AZD1222 COVID-19 vaccine. Regarding the study as a whole: Samples come after the peak T cell response, not at day 14. Among vaccine-associated CD4 TCRs, coverage spanned spike, with dominance at 160-218 and 743-854. White British donors predominated, females outnumbered males, and clonal diversity was possibly underestimated.

The V gene's germline CDR1 is SGHRS and CDR2 YFSETQ. The CDR3 is 16 residues long. After removal of 0 bases from V and 6 bases from J, the junction contained 7 bases not matched to a gene. Second-dose timings of about 4 or about 12 weeks were pooled. As concerns this clone: Its cognate antigen is unknown.

Some clones are missing from TCRdb's copy, which holds only in-frame ones; the method was immunoSEQ multiplex PCR. The sample consists of approximately 200,000 clones, roughly nine tenths of them appearing once. The source is an adult who received the AZD1222 COVID-19 vaccine. The input for sequencing was peripheral blood, taken 28 days after the second AZD1222 dose. The V and J genes are TRBV5-1 and TRBJ2-1; TRBD2 matches 9 bases. CDR3 sequence reads: CASSLEGGRAGNEQFF. DNA of the CDR3: TGCGCCAGCAGCTTGGAGGGCGGGAGGGCTGGCAATGAGCAGTTCTTC.